The entry that follows covers one T cell receptor (beta chain) sequence. Trimming left V 5 bases short and J 0 bases short, with 19 bases between. This CDR3 contains 17 residues. Germline V gene lookup returns CDR1 SEHNR and CDR2 FQNEAQ (reference sequence). These data belong to a study of blood T cell repertoires in COVID-19. Original analysis: Quantification of nucleated cells was approximated via reference gene primer amplification. Here immunoSEQ multiplex PCR was the method, and the copy in TCRdb shows in-frame clones only, minus some. The V and J calls and clone size are taken from that table; D and trimming were inferred from the DNA. This sample has 250,000 or so clones, with approximately 86% found just once.

V and J are TRBV7-9 and TRBJ1-1, with D possibly TRBD1 on 5 matching bases. The specimen was PBMCs or T cells enriched from blood (not recorded which). This receptor was taken from a woman under 30 who had recovered from COVID-19. The CDR3 bases are TGTGCCAGCAGCGACCCCTCCGGACGGACAATGAACACTGAAGCTTTCTTT. Translating it yields CASSDPSGRTMNTEAFF.